The next 20 T cell receptor beta chains were all read from a single sample in a study of tissue T cells after allogeneic stem cell transplantation (dated 2022 in TCRdb). The time point label for this specimen denotes: human tissue collected at research (rapid) autopsy. Receptor libraries were prepared by the immunoSEQ multiplex PCR assay. The source is immuneACCESS, and TCRdb retained only in-frame sequences with V and J called. Part of the clones is not carried over; for the studies checked, unresolved V genes explain less than half of this, and the remainder is unexplained. This sample holds about 9,500 clones; roughly two thirds were observed only once. The ten largest clones capture 9.2% of the sample. The sample here was tissue from the ileum, taken at autopsy. The source of these receptors is a woman between 18 and 50 years old with breast cancer.

This clone is medium-sized. The chain couples TRBV28 to TRBJ1-2; D might be TRBD1 (6 bases). Trimming took 2 bases from V and 7 from J, leaving 11 bases between them. Germline V gene lookup returns CDR1 MDHEN and CDR2 SYDVKM. The CDR3 has 13 residues. The CDR3 sequence: CASSLGGAGGYTF. CDR3 DNA sequence: TGTGCCAGCAGTTTAGGGGGCGCGGGTGGCTACACCTTC.

This chain joins TRBV19 and TRBJ2-1, with 10 bases identical to TRBD2. The CDR3 loop spans 14 amino acids. The germline V gene encodes CDR1 LNHDA and CDR2 SQIVND (reference sequence). The V segment lost 7 bases and the J segment 4 bases; nucleotides outside the gene matches: 4. CDR3 DNA: TGTGCCAGTACCAGCGGGAGGGCGTACAATGAGCAGTTCTTC. The encoded protein is CASTSGRAYNEQFF. Variable domain in full (rest from reference TRBV19 and TRBJ2-1): DGGITQSPKYLFRKEGQNVTLSCEQNLNHDAMYWYRQDPGQGLRLIYYSQIVNDFQKGDIAEGYSVSREKKESFPLTVTSAQKNPTAFYLCASTSGRAYNEQFFGPGTRLTVL.

By proportion, this clone is medium-sized. This CDR3 reads CASSVDVSGPLGYGYTF. CDR3 in DNA: TGTGCCAGCAGCGTAGATGTCTCGGGGCCCCTGGGCTATGGCTACACCTTC. The V and J genes are TRBV9 and TRBJ1-2; D possibly corresponds to TRBD1 (5 bases). The CDR3 covers 17 residues. The germline V and J ends were trimmed by 0 bases and 4 bases, with 19 bases remaining between them. CDR1 is SGDLS, CDR2 YYNGEE, per germline.

The J gene is TRBJ1-4, the V gene TRBV7-2; 8 positions agree with TRBD1. The CDR3 covers 14 residues. Germline values: CDR1 SGHTA, CDR2 FQGNSA. Germline trimming cut 3 bases from V and 10 bases from J; bases unmatched to any gene: 7. The CDR3 region is CASSFDRGSGKLFF. The CDR3 nucleotides are TGTGCCAGCAGCTTCGACAGGGGTAGTGGAAAACTGTTTTTT.

The chain employs TRBV19 and TRBJ2-6; the D is unclear. Germline V CDR1 and CDR2: LNHDA, SQIVND (reference sequence). The CDR3 length is 17 residues. Trimming took 2 bases from V and 0 from J, leaving 11 bases between them. CDR3: CASSIQATFSGANVLTF. The CDR3 bases are TGTGCCAGTAGTATACAGGCGACATTCTCTGGGGCCAACGTCCTGACTTTC. The full variable domain, rest sourced from reference TRBV19 and TRBJ2-6, is DGGITQSPKYLFRKEGQNVTLSCEQNLNHDAMYWYRQDPGQGLRLIYYSQIVNDFQKGDIAEGYSVSREKKESFPLTVTSAQKNPTAFYLCASSIQATFSGANVLTFGAGSRLTVL.

The genes are TRBV18 and TRBJ2-7, with TRBD1 matching 7 bases. V trimming: 4 bases; J trimming: 7 bases; junction bases outside the gene matches: 7. This CDR3 has 13 amino acids. Germline V CDR1 and CDR2: KGHSH, LQKENI. The CDR3 region is CASSREGAQEQYF. In DNA form, the CDR3 reads TGTGCCAGCTCACGCGAGGGGGCGCAGGAGCAGTACTTC.

J is TRBJ2-3 and V is TRBV6-2 or TRBV6-3; the D is unclear. Germline lookup yields CDR1 MNHEY and CDR2 SVGEGT. V lost 3 bases and J lost 3, with 10 bases in between. The CDR3 sequence is 14 residues long. The CDR3 loop is CASSYLSVTDTQYF. The CDR3 nucleotides are TGTGCCAGCAGTTATTTATCTGTGACAGATACGCAGTATTTT.

The chain employs TRBV2 and TRBJ2-7; 8 bases align to TRBD2. J was trimmed by 9 bases and V by 6 bases; bases with no gene match: 7. The CDR3 consists of 12 residues. Per germline, CDR1 SNHLY and CDR2 FYNNEI. In nucleotides, the CDR3 is TGTGCCAGCAGGCGGGAGGAAGGTGGGCAGTACTTC. Its protein is CASRREEGGQYF.

The gene calls are TRBV15 and TRBJ2-5; 8 positions match TRBD1. After removal of 4 bases from V and 1 base from J, the junction contained 8 bases not matched to a gene. The length of the CDR3 is 16 residues. The germline gives CDR1 LNHNV, CDR2 YYDKDF (reference sequence). The CDR3: CATSINPGQGQETQYF. CDR3 nucleotides: TGTGCCACCAGCATTAACCCCGGACAGGGCCAAGAGACCCAGTACTTC.

The chain recombines TRBV7-9 with TRBJ2-6, with a possible D match to TRBD2 (6 bases). CDR1 SEHNR and CDR2 FQNEAQ come from the germline V gene (reference sequence). V lost 1 base, J lost 0 bases, and 13 bases lay in between. This CDR3 has 18 residues. CDR3 sequence: CASSLGGGRPSGANVLTF. The CDR3, as DNA: TGTGCCAGCAGCTTAGGGGGAGGTAGGCCCTCTGGGGCCAACGTCCTGACTTTC.

The rearrangement joins TRBV18 to TRBJ1-2; 8 nucleotides align to TRBD1. This CDR3 region has 14 residues. Germline CDR1 is KGHSH and CDR2 is LQKENI. The V and J ends lost 6 bases and 4 bases, in that order; junction bases with no gene match: 7. CDR3 in amino acids: CASSLDRVGYGYTF. CDR3 DNA sequence: TGTGCCAGCTCGTTGGACAGGGTGGGCTATGGCTACACCTTC.

This chain joins TRBV7-9 and TRBJ1-2; D not certain. V was pared by 5 bases and J by 4 bases, with 14 bases between. The CDR3 runs 14 residues. CDR1 and CDR2 from the germline V gene are SEHNR and FQNEAQ (reference sequence). CDR3 loop: CASSPTTGVYGYTF. The CDR3, as DNA: TGTGCCAGCAGCCCCACGACTGGGGTCTATGGCTACACCTTC.

The V and J genes are TRBV6-6 and TRBJ2-7; possible D gene TRBD2, 5 bases. This CDR3 spans 13 amino acids. Germline V lookup: CDR1 MNHNY, CDR2 SVGAGI (reference sequence). V was cut by 7 bases and J by 3 bases, with 13 bases left in between. CDR3 protein: CASNFQRDYEQYF. CDR3 in DNA: TGTGCCAGCAATTTCCAGAGGGACTACGAGCAGTACTTC.

The gene calls are TRBV6-6 and TRBJ1-1, with TRBD1 as a possible D gene (6 bases). The length of the CDR3 is 12 residues. With 6 bases removed from V and 6 bases from J, the gap between germline ends came to 11 bases. Germline loops: CDR1 MNHNY, CDR2 SVGAGI (reference sequence). Here the CDR3 reads CASRGGRPEAFF. CDR3 nucleotide sequence: TGTGCCAGCAGAGGGGGTAGGCCTGAAGCTTTCTTT.

The genes are TRBV6-2 or TRBV6-3 and TRBJ2-2; D assignment may be TRBD1 or TRBD2 (5 bases each). Looked up from germline, CDR1 is MNHEY and CDR2 is SVGEGT. The CDR3 has 17 residues. Trimming shortened V by 4 bases and J by 4 bases, and 19 bases separated the two germline ends. CDR3 residues: CASSSLIGRDGTGELFF. The DNA of the CDR3 is TGTGCCAGCAGTTCTCTCATCGGCCGGGACGGCACCGGGGAGCTGTTTTTT.

As concerns this clone: The same CDR3 also results from other DNA sequences found in this sample. The rearrangement joins TRBV6-2 or TRBV6-3 to TRBJ2-7, with a possible D match to TRBD1 (6 bases). V was clipped by 4 bases and J by 3 bases, with 13 bases between them. The CDR3 totals 14 residues. The germline gives CDR1 MNHEY, CDR2 SVGEGT. Here the CDR3 DNA reads TGTGCCAGCAGTTTCGTAGGGGGAAGCTACGAGCAGTACTTC. It yields the protein CASSFVGGSYEQYF.

The V gene is TRBV7-6, the J gene TRBJ1-4; D is ambiguous. V lost 2 bases and J 7 bases, leaving 14 bases between the germline ends. This CDR3 has 15 residues. Germline values: CDR1 SGHVS, CDR2 FNYEAQ. CDR3 amino acids: CASSLFLHGREKLFF. The CDR3 region has the DNA TGTGCCAGCAGCTTATTTCTTCATGGGCGTGAAAAACTGTTTTTT.

The sample holds a few counts of this clone. The chain carries TRBV6-2 or TRBV6-3 and TRBJ2-7, with D possibly matching TRBD1 (5 bases). V was pared by 4 bases and J by 0 bases, with 7 bases between. Per the germline V gene, CDR1 is MNHEY and CDR2 is SVGEGT. The CDR3 has 13 residues. The CDR3 DNA is TGTGCCAGCAGTTTCACAGGCTCCTACGAGCAGTACTTC. This codes for CASSFTGSYEQYF.

V and J are TRBV25-1 and TRBJ2-7; no reliable D call. Germline-derived CDR1 and CDR2 are MGHDK and SYGVNS. The germline V and J ends were trimmed by 8 bases and 4 bases, with 6 bases remaining between them. The CDR3 runs 10 residues. The CDR3 region has the DNA TGTGCCAGCGACCGTTACGAGCAGTACTTC. As protein: CASDRYEQYF.

This chain joins TRBV11-2 and TRBJ2-5; tentatively, D is TRBD2 (5 bases). Germline V gene data show CDR1 as SGHAT and CDR2 as FQNNGV. V lost 0 bases and J lost 7, with 15 bases in between. The CDR3 contains 15 residues. The CDR3 DNA is TGTGCCAGCAGCTTAGAAGGGAGCGGTTCGGGGACCCAGTACTTC. Residues: CASSLEGSGSGTQYF.